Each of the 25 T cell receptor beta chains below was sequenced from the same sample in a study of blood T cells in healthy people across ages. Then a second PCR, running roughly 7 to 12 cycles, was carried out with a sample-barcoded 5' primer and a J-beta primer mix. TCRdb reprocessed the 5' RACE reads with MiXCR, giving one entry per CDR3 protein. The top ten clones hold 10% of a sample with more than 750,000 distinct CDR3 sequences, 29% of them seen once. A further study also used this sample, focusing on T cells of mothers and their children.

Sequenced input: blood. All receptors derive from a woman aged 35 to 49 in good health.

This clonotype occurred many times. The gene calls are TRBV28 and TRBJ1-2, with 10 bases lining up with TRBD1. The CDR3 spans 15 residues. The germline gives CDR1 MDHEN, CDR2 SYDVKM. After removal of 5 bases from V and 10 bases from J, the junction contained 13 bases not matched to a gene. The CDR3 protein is CASSTGIGTGDDYTF. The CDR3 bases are TGTGCCAGCAGTACCGGAATCGGGACAGGGGACGACTACACCTTC.

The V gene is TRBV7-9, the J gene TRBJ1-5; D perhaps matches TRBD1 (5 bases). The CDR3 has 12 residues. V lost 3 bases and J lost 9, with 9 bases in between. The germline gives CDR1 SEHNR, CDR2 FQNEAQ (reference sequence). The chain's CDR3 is CASSLGDLPQHF. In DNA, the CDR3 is TGTGCCAGCAGCTTGGGGGACCTGCCCCAGCATTTT.

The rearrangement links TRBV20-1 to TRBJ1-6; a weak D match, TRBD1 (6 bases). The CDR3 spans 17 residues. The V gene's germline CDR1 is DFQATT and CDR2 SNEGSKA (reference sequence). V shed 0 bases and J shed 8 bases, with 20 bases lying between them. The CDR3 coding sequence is TGCAGTGCTAGAGAGGGGGCCAGGGTGACTACCGATTCACCCCTCCACTTT. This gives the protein CSAREGARVTTDSPLHF.

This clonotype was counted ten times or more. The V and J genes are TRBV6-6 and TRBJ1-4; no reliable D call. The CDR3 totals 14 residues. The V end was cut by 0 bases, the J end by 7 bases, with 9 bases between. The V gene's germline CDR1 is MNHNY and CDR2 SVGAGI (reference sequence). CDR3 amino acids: CASSYSRGSEKLFF. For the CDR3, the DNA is TGTGCCAGCAGTTACTCGCGGGGAAGTGAAAAACTGTTTTTT.

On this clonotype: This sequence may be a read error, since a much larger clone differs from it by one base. For the CDR3, the DNA is TGTGCCAGCAGCTTAGCGATTGGGAGCGGAAGGTTCTCCTACAATGAGCAGTTCTTC. This sequence encodes CASSLAIGSGRFSYNEQFF. The V call is TRBV7-2, the J call TRBJ2-1; weak D call: TRBD2 (5 bases). The ends were cut back, 0 bases at V and 0 bases at J, with 18 bases in the middle. The CDR3 consists of 19 residues. CDR1 and CDR2 from the germline V gene are SGHTA and FQGNSA.

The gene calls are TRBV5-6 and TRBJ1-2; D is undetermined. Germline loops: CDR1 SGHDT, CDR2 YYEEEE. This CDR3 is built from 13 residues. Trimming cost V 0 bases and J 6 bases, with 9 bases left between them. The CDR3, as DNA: TGTGCCAGCAGCTTGGGGGAGTTTGATGGCTACACCTTC. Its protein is CASSLGEFDGYTF.

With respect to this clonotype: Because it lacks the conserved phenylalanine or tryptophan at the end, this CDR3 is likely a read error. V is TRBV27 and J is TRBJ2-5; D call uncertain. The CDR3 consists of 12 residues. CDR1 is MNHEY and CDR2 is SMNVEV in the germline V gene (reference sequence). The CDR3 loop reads CANSFNSGTQYC. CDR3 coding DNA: TGTGCCAACAGTTTCAATTCGGGGACCCAGTACTGC.

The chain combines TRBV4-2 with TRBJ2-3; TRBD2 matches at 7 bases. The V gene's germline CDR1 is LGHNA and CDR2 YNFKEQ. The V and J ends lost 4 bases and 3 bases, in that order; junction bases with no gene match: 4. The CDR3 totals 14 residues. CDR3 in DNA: TGTGCCAGCAGCCCGAGCGGGAAGACAGATACGCAGTATTTT. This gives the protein CASSPSGKTDTQYF.

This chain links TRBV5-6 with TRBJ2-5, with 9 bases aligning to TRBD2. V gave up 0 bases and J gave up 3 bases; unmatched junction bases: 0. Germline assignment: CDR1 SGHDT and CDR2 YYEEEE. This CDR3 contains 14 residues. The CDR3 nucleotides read TGTGCCAGCAGCTTGGCTAGCGGGGAAGAGACCCAGTACTTC. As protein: CASSLASGEETQYF.

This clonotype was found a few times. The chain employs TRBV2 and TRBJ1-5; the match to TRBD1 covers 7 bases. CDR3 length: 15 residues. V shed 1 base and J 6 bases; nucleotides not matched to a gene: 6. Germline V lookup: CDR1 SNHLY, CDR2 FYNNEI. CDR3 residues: CASSEGTTGSQPQHF. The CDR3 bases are TGTGCCAGCAGTGAAGGGACGACAGGGAGTCAGCCCCAGCATTTT.

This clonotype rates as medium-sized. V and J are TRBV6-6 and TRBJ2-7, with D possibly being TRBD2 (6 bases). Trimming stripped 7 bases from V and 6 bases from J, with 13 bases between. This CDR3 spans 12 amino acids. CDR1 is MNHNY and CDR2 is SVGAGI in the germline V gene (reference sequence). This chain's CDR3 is CASTLFGGEQYF. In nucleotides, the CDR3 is TGTGCCAGCACCCTCTTCGGGGGCGAGCAGTACTTC.

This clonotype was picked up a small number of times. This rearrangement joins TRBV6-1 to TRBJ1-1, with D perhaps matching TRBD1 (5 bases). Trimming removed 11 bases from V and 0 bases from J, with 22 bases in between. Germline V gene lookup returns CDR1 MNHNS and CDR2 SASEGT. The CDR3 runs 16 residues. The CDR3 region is CALHPGTGELNTEAFF. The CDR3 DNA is TGTGCCCTTCACCCGGGGACCGGGGAACTGAACACTGAAGCTTTCTTT.

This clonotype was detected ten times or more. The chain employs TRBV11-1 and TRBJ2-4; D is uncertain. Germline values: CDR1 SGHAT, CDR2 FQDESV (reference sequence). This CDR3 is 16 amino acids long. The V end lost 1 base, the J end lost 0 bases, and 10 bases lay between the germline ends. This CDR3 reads CASSLEYLPAKNIQYF. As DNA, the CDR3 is TGTGCCAGCAGCTTAGAGTACTTACCAGCCAAAAACATTCAGTACTTC.

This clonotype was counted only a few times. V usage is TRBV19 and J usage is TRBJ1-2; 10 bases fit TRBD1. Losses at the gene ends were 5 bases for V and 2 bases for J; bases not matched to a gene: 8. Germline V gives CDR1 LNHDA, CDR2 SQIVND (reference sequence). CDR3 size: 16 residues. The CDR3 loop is CASSLSTGGINYGYTF. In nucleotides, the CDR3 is TGTGCCAGTAGTCTCTCGACAGGGGGCATCAACTATGGCTACACCTTC.

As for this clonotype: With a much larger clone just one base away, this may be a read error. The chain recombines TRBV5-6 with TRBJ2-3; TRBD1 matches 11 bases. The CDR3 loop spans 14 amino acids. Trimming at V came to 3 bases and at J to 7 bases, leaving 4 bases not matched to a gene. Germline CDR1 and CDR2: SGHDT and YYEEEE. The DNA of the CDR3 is TGTGCCAGCAGCTCGGACAGGGGGCTTAATACGCAGTATTTT. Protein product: CASSSDRGLNTQYF. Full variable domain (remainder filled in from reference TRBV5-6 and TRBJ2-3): DAGVTQSPTHLIKTRGQQVTLRCSPKSGHDTVSWYQQALGQGPQFIFQYYEEEERQRGNFPDRFSGHQFPNYSSELNVNALLLGDSALYLCASSSDRGLNTQYFGPGTRLTVL.

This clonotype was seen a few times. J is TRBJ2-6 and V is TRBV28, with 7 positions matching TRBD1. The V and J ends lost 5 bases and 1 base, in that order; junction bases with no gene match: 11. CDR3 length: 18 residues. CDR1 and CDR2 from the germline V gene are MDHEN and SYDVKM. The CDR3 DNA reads TGTGCCAGCAGTGCTAGGGGACAGACCTCTTCTGGGGCCAACGTCCTGACTTTC. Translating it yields CASSARGQTSSGANVLTF.

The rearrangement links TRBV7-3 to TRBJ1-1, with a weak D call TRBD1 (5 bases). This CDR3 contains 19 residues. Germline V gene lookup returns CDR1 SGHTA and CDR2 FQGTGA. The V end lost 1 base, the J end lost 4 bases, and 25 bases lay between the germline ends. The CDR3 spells CASSLNSPWGGANATEAFF. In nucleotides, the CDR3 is TGTGCCAGCAGCTTAAACAGCCCCTGGGGCGGGGCGAATGCCACTGAAGCTTTCTTT.

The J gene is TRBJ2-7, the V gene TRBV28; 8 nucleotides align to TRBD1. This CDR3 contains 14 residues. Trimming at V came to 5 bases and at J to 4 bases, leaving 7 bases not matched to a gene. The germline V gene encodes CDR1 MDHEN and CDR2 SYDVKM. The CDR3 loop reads CASSPTGDLYEQYF. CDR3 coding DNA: TGTGCCAGCAGTCCGACAGGGGATCTATACGAGCAGTACTTC.

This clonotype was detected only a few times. The CDR3 region is CASRVWGQAYNEQFF. DNA of the CDR3: TGTGCCAGCAGAGTGTGGGGACAGGCCTACAATGAGCAGTTCTTC. The V call is TRBV28, the J call TRBJ2-1; TRBD1 matches at 8 bases. Germline values: CDR1 MDHEN, CDR2 SYDVKM. CDR3 length: 15 residues. The J segment lost 2 bases and the V segment lost 6 bases, leaving 6 bases of the junction unmatched.

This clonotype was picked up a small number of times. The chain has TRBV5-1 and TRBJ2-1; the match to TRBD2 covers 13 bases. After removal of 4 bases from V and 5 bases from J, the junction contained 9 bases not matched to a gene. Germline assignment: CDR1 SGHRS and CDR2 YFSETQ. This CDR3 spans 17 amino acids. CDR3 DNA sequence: TGCGCCAGCAGCCACACCATCGGACTAGCGGGGGACAATGAGCAGTTCTTC. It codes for CASSHTIGLAGDNEQFF.

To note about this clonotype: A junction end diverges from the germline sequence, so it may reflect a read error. The CDR3 region is CTSTLRTGGTGELFF. The CDR3 nucleotides read TGTACCAGCACCCTAAGGACAGGGGGCACCGGGGAGCTGTTTTTT. The rearrangement joins TRBV6-2 or TRBV6-3 to TRBJ2-2; the match to TRBD1 covers 10 bases. The CDR3 sequence is 15 residues long. The germline gives CDR1 MNHEY, CDR2 SVGEGT.

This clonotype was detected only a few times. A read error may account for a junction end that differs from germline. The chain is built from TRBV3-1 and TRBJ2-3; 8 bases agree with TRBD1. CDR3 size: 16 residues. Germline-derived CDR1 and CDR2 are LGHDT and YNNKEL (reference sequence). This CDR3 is CTSSRQGTRRTDTQYF. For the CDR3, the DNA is TGTACCAGCAGCCGACAGGGGACCCGCAGGACAGATACGCAGTATTTT.

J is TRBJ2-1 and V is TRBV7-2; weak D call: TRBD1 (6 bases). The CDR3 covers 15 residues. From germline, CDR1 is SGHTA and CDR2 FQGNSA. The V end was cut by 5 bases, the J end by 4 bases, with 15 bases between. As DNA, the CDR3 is TGTGCCAGCAGCCCGGCGAGGACAGTATACAATGAGCAGTTCTTC. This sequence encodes CASSPARTVYNEQFF.

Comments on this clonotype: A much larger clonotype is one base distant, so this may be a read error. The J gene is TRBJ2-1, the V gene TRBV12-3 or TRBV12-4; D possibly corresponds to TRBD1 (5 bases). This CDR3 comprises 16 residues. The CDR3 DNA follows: TGTGCCAGCAGTTTAGGTTACAGGCCCTCCTACAATGGGCAGTTCTTC. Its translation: CASSLGYRPSYNGQFF.

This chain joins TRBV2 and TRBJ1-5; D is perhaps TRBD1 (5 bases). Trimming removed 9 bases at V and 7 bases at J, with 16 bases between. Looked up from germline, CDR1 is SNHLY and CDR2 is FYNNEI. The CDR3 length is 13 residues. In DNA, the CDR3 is TGTGCCAGTAAGACAGATTTCGTACAGCCCCAGCATTTT. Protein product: CASKTDFVQPQHF.